The T cell receptor (beta chain) described here comes from a study of blood T cell repertoires in COVID-19. Study background: Samples came from the United States, Italy and Spain, spanning acute and convalescent COVID-19.

CDR3 length equals 14 residues. From germline, CDR1 is LNHDA and CDR2 SQIVND (reference sequence). V lost 6 bases and J lost 3; bases outside the gene matches: 7. Profiling relied on immunoSEQ multiplex PCR, and the TCRdb table lists in-frame clones only, not all of them. The data contain some 210,000 clones, about 90% of them singletons. The clonotype originates from a man aged 25-45 years with acute or convalescent COVID-19. The sequencing sample was made of peripheral blood. V and J are TRBV19 and TRBJ2-7; 8 bases map to TRBD1. The CDR3 region has the DNA TGTGCCAGTAGCCGACAGGGGTTTAACTACGAGCAGTACTTC. This sequence encodes CASSRQGFNYEQYF.